This is a list of T cell receptor beta chains from one sample in a study of regulatory T cells in long-lasting Graves disease. TCRdb fed the multiplex PCR reads into MiXCR, producing one record per CDR3 protein. The table shows more than 650,000 distinct CDR3 sequences, with 25% to 30% occurring only once. Sequencing used peripheral blood mononuclear cells (PBMCs), obtained when the disease was refractory, from a patient treated with antithyroid drugs. The receptor set was obtained from a female donor with Graves disease. Each CDR3 is given with its conserved first and last residue. Fields, in order: V gene, CDR3 length, clone size, D gene, J gene, CDR3 DNA, CDR3 protein. The D gene is left open where the match is weak. Size values are once, few and many counts, or a class for expanded clones, and some rows have none.

TRBV9,13,few,-,TRBJ2-7,TGTGCCAGCAGCGGCGGGGCCGCCTACGAGCAGTACTTC,CASSGGAAYEQYF
TRBV3-1,13,few,-,TRBJ1-6,TGTGCCAGCAGCCAGTTAGAGAATTCACCCCTCCACTTT,CASSQLENSPLHF
TRBV2,13,many,-,TRBJ1-5,TGTGCCAGCAGTGACTTTTCGGGCCAGCCCCAGCATTTT,CASSDFSGQPQHF
TRBV28,13,many,-,TRBJ1-1,TGTGCCAGCAGCTTTAGAGGTAGCACTGAAGCTTTCTTT,CASSFRGSTEAFF
TRBV6-1,13,few,-,TRBJ1-3,TGTGCCAGCAGCGCCACCAAAGGAAACACCATATATTTT,CASSATKGNTIYF
TRBV12-3/TRBV12-4,15,few,TRBD1,TRBJ1-5,TGTGCCAGCAGTTTTGTCTCAGGGGGCAGGCAGCCCCAGCATTTT,CASSFVSGGRQPQHF
TRBV7-9,14,-,-,TRBJ2-7,TGTGCCAGCAGGGGTCTTGGAGGAACCTACGAGCAGTACTTC,CASRGLGGTYEQYF
TRBV20-1,13,few,-,TRBJ1-2,TGCAGTGCCCTCGAGTCTACTAACTATGGCTACACCTTC,CSALESTNYGYTF
TRBV12-3/TRBV12-4,15,-,-,TRBJ2-5,TGTGCCAGCAGCAATCTCCGGGGGCGACGAGAGACCCAGTACTTC,CASSNLRGRRETQYF
TRBV29-1,15,many,-,TRBJ1-2,TGCAGCGTTGAAAAGCAAAGGAGGGCTAACTATGGCTACACCTTC,CSVEKQRRANYGYTF
TRBV7-2,13,few,-,TRBJ1-1,TGTGCCAGCACCGCCTGGGGCAACACTGAAGCTTTCTTT,CASTAWGNTEAFF
TRBV6-1,15,few,-,TRBJ1-5,TGTGCCAGCAGGGCTGAGGCGGATAGCAATCAGCCCCAGCATTTT,CASRAEADSNQPQHF
TRBV29-1,15,-,-,TRBJ1-1,TGCAGCGGGGGAGTTACAGGTCCCTGGGACACTGAAGCTTTCTTT,CSGGVTGPWDTEAFF
TRBV6-2/TRBV6-3,11,-,-,TRBJ2-7,TGTGCCAGCAGCCGATCGAACGAGCAGTACTTC,CASSRSNEQYF
TRBV29-1,14,once,-,TRBJ1-1,TGCAGCGTTGAAGATCAGCAGGGCTACACTGAAGCTTTCTTT,CSVEDQQGYTEAFF
TRBV20-1,14,-,-,TRBJ1-2,TGCAGTGCTAGCGACATACGGTCTCTCTATGGCTACACCTTC,CSASDIRSLYGYTF
TRBV5-5,15,-,-,TRBJ2-7,TGTGCCAGCAGCTTTCAACAGGATGCTTCCTACGAGCAGTACTTC,CASSFQQDASYEQYF
TRBV12-3/TRBV12-4,18,many,TRBD2,TRBJ2-3,TGTGCCAGCAGTTTGAGCGTGGCGGCTAGCGGGGTCACAGATACGCAGTATTTT,CASSLSVAASGVTDTQYF
TRBV2,14,many,TRBD1,TRBJ1-1,TGTGCCAGCACCCTCAGGGGGCAAGGGACTGAAGCTTTCTTT,CASTLRGQGTEAFF
TRBV13,15,-,-,TRBJ2-5,TGTGCCAGCAGCTTATTCCCGGGGGATCAAGAGACCCAGTACTTC,CASSLFPGDQETQYF
TRBV27,14,few,-,TRBJ1-1,TGTGCCAGCAGTTACTCCGACTCACCGACTGAAGCTTTCTTT,CASSYSDSPTEAFF
TRBV20-1,14,few,-,TRBJ1-3,TGCAGTGCTAGACAGGGGATCTCTGGAAACACCATATATTTT,CSARQGISGNTIYF
TRBV6-2/TRBV6-3,12,-,-,TRBJ1-1,TGTGCCAGCCGGGGGAGGGCCACTGAAGCTTTCTTT,CASRGRATEAFF
TRBV5-1,18,-,TRBD1,TRBJ2-7,TGCGCCAGCAGCATTCCGGGACAGGTGTCCCTAAAGGTCTACGAGCAGTACTTC,CASSIPGQVSLKVYEQYF
TRBV2,24,-,TRBD2,TRBJ2-1,TGTGCCAGCAGTGAAGCGCTGAAGGTACTAGCGGGAGGGCCTACCTGGCTGAGGTACAATGAGCAGTTCTTC,CASSEALKVLAGGPTWLRYNEQFF
TRBV25-1,14,-,-,TRBJ2-7,TGTGCCAGCATGGCAGGGCAGGGAACCTACGAGCAGTACTTC,CASMAGQGTYEQYF
TRBV7-2,15,many,-,TRBJ2-5,TGTGCCAGCAGCTCCAATGTTGGGGGGACAGAGACCCAGTACTTC,CASSSNVGGTETQYF
TRBV29-1,12,-,-,TRBJ2-7,TGCAGCGTTGGGGGGGTGAACTACGAGCAGTACTTC,CSVGGVNYEQYF
TRBV10-3,15,-,TRBD2,TRBJ2-2,TGTGCCATCACCAGGACTAGCGGAGACACCGGGGAGCTGTTTTTT,CAITRTSGDTGELFF
TRBV6-1,14,many,-,TRBJ2-7,TGTGCCAGCAGAGGGGGCGGGAGTAAGTACGAGCAGTACTTC,CASRGGGSKYEQYF
TRBV30,11,-,-,TRBJ1-2,TGTGCCTGGAGATTGGGGTATGGCTACACCTTC,CAWRLGYGYTF
TRBV2,15,many,-,TRBJ2-2,TGTGCCAGCGGAAGGATTCGCTCGAACACCGGGGAGCTGTTTTTT,CASGRIRSNTGELFF
TRBV2,20,-,TRBD2,TRBJ2-3,TGTGCCAGCAGGGCCACAGGGGGCGCTATGACTAGCGGGAGGACGGATACGCAGTATTTT,CASRATGGAMTSGRTDTQYF
TRBV3-1,16,-,-,TRBJ1-2,TGTGCCAGCAGCCCCTCTCGGGGCAGGGTGTCGGATGGCTACACCTTC,CASSPSRGRVSDGYTF
TRBV7-2,13,few,TRBD2,TRBJ2-7,TGTGCCAGCAGATATAGCGGGATATACGAGCAGTACTTC,CASRYSGIYEQYF
TRBV19,16,-,-,TRBJ1-5,TGTGCCAGTAGTATTCCACAGGGAACGAGGGATCAGCCCCAGCATTTT,CASSIPQGTRDQPQHF
TRBV2,16,many,-,TRBJ1-5,TGTGCCAGCAGCCCCAGGGAATTTGGCGGCAATCAGCCCCAGCATTTT,CASSPREFGGNQPQHF
TRBV6-4,13,-,-,TRBJ2-2,TGTGCCAGCAGTTATGATTGGACCGGGGAGCTGTTTTTT,CASSYDWTGELFF
TRBV19,12,-,-,TRBJ1-1,TGTGCCAGTAGCCTACCCAGCACTGAAGCTTTCTTT,CASSLPSTEAFF
TRBV28,15,few,-,TRBJ1-5,TGTGCCAGCAGTTTTTATCAGGGGAGCAATCAGCCCCAGCATTTT,CASSFYQGSNQPQHF
TRBV12-3/TRBV12-4,13,-,-,TRBJ1-1,TGTGCCAGCAGTTTAAACTCCGGGACCGGAGCTTTCTTT,CASSLNSGTGAFF
TRBV2,16,-,-,TRBJ2-7,TGTGCCAGCAGTGAACTTTTAGGGACAAGGATCTACGAGCAGTACTTC,CASSELLGTRIYEQYF
TRBV19,15,once,-,TRBJ1-1,TGTGCCAGTAATTTGGGCAGCCAAACCGGGACTGAAGCTTTCTTT,CASNLGSQTGTEAFF
TRBV5-1,14,-,-,TRBJ1-5,TGCGCCAGCAGCAGAGACGGGGCTGGTCAGCCCCAGCATTTT,CASSRDGAGQPQHF
TRBV9,15,few,-,TRBJ1-1,TGTGCCAGCAGCGTAGGACCGGGTGGAGACACTGAAGCTTTCTTT,CASSVGPGGDTEAFF
TRBV6-1,15,-,TRBD2,TRBJ2-7,TGTGCCAGCAAACCTAGCGGAGCGTCTATCAACGAGCAGTACTTC,CASKPSGASINEQYF
TRBV5-1,12,-,-,TRBJ2-3,TGCGCCAGCAGCTCCCCGACAGATACGCAGTATTTT,CASSSPTDTQYF
TRBV19,15,-,TRBD1,TRBJ1-5,TGTGCCAGTAGTATAGGGGGACAGGGGCGCCAGCCCCAGCATTTT,CASSIGGQGRQPQHF
TRBV5-1,16,-,-,TRBJ1-3,TGCGCCAGCACAGGAGGAAACGGCGATCCTGGAAACACCATATATTTT,CASTGGNGDPGNTIYF
TRBV5-6,16,-,-,TRBJ2-2,TGTGCCAGCAGCTTGAACAGGGCCGCGGGCACCGGGGAGCTGTTTTTT,CASSLNRAAGTGELFF
TRBV2,19,-,TRBD1,TRBJ2-6,TGTGCCAGCAGTCGTAGGCCGGGACAGGGGATCTCTGGGGCCAACGTCCTGACTTTC,CASSRRPGQGISGANVLTF
TRBV20-1,16,few,TRBD2,TRBJ2-7,TGCAGTGCTAGAGATGAACTAGCGGGAGGACGTGGGGGGCAGTACTTC,CSARDELAGGRGGQYF
TRBV19,15,few,TRBD2,TRBJ2-5,TGTGCCAGTAGCGTCCGGGGGGGGGACCAAGAGACCCAGTACTTC,CASSVRGGDQETQYF
TRBV25-1,16,-,TRBD1,TRBJ1-4,TGTGCCAGCAGTCAGACAGGGGGCCCCACTAATGAAAAACTGTTTTTT,CASSQTGGPTNEKLFF
TRBV5-6,14,few,-,TRBJ1-1,TGTGCCAGCAGCTTTATCCGGGACACCGTTGAAGCTTTCTTT,CASSFIRDTVEAFF